This TCR beta chain was recorded in a study of shared clonotypes between healthy human individuals. V trimming: 2 bases; J trimming: 7 bases; junction bases outside the gene matches: 10. The CDR3 sequence is 16 residues long. Germline lookup yields CDR1 SGHAT and CDR2 FQNNGV. A deep-level run was used for the assay. Assay: immunoSEQ multiplex PCR; the TCRdb copy retains only in-frame clones and omits some. Of 950,000 to 1,300,000 clones detected, roughly 80% appear once; the ten largest clones hold roughly 1.4%. Study-level points and caveats: Exclusively blood specimens were collected; tissue repertoires likely differ. Clonotype sharing among donors was expected to depend on sequencing depth. In general, naive subsets displayed greater estimated richness than memory subsets did.

In regard to this clone: Antigen unknown.

This TCR was sampled from a man aged 18 to 29 in good health. This rearrangement joins TRBV11-2 to TRBJ2-2; 7 nucleotides agree with TRBD2. Input material: memory CD4+ T cells sorted from blood. Specified subset: CD45RA-negative fraction. The CDR3: CASSLRLAGVGGELFF. The CDR3 bases are TGTGCCAGCAGCTTAAGGTTGGCGGGAGTAGGCGGGGAGCTGTTTTTT. Filled out from reference TRBV11-2 and TRBJ2-2, the complete variable domain reads EAGVAQSPRYKIIEKRQSVAFWCNPISGHATLYWYQQILGQGPKLLIQFQNNGVVDDSQLPKDRFSAERLKGVDSTLKIQPAKLEDSAVYLCASSLRLAGVGGELFFGEGSRLTVL.